This record looks at one TCR beta chain sequence and its context. This clonotype was seen a handful of times. The antigen it binds to is not known. Per-nucleotide qualities are absent, and no much larger clonotype sits a single base away. The library was generated by PCR. TCRdb records Illumina HiSeq 2500 as the sequencer. To normalize quantification of the TCRbeta repertoire, the TCR libraries were built with molecular barcoding that relied on unique molecular identifiers. The public reads were reanalyzed by TCRdb: fastp trimming at Q25, MiXCR alignment, in-frame beta chains only. Every entry covers one CDR3 protein and lists the most common genes and DNA from its rows. Within this sample are approximately 420,000 distinct CDR3 sequences, with roughly 11% of them counted one time only. The ten largest make up about 5% of the sample. The data stem from a study of T-cell reconstitution after alpha-beta-depleted transplantation in children listed by TCRdb under 2016. Regarding the study in general: The study quantitatively tracked T-cell immune reconstitution after TCRalphabeta/CD19-depleted allogeneic hematopoietic cell transplantation in children using TCR repertoire profiling.

Relative to germline, V is missing 4 bases and J is missing 3 bases, with 8 bases of the junction outside any gene match. Reading the germline V gene gives CDR1 SGHDT and CDR2 YYEEEE. The CDR3 holds 15 amino acids from the cysteine to the valine. This entry keeps only the CDR3 DNA: 45 bases, framed from base 1. This receptor was taken from a human donor who donated a stem cell graft to a child with acute myeloid leukemia. The V gene is TRBV5-6 and the J gene is TRBJ2-7; a stretch of 9 junction bases matches TRBD1. Sample: PBMCs from the stem cell graft donor, taken from the stem cell graft. The DNA sequence reads TGTGCCAGCAGCCATTCCGGGACAGGGATCTACGAGCAGTACGTC. The resulting protein is CASSHSGTGIYEQYV.